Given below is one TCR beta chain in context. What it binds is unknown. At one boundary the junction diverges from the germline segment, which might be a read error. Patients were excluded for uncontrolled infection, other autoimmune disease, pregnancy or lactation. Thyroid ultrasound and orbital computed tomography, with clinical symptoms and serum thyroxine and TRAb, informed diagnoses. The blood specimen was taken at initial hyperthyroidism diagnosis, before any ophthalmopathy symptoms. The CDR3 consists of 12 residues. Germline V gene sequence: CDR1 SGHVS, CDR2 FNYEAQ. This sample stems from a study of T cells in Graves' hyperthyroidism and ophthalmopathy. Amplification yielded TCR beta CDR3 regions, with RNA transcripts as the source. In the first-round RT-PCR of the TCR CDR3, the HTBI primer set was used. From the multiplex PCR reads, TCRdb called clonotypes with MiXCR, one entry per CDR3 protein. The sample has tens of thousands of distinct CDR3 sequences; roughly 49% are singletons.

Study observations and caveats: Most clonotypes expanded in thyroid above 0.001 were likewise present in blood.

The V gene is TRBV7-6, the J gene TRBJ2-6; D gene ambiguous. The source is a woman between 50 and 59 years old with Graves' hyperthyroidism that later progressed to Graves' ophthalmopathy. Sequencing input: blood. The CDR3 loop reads CVSSRGANVLTF. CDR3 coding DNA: TGTGTCAGCAGTCGTGGGGCCAACGTCCTGACTTTC.